This passage covers 26 T cell receptor beta chains from one sample sequenced in a study of blood T cell repertoires in COVID-19. The repertoire was sequenced with immunoSEQ multiplex PCR; TCRdb's copy has only in-frame clones and lacks some. This table holds 50,000 to 70,000 clones, 75% to 95% found once. Source material: peripheral blood. The receptors originated from a human donor with active COVID-19. The donor label of this sample is uncertain.

The rearrangement joins TRBV9 to TRBJ1-1, with 8 bases lining up with TRBD1. V shed 4 bases, J shed 1 base, and the junction held 6 bases outside the gene matches. From germline, CDR1 is SGDLS and CDR2 YYNGEE. This CDR3 is 15 amino acids long. CDR3 in DNA: TGTGCCAGCAGCCCTAGGACAGGGACGAACACTGAAGCTTTCTTT. Protein sequence: CASSPRTGTNTEAFF.

V gene TRBV6-5 combines with J gene TRBJ2-3; D is uncertain. CDR1 and CDR2 (germline): MNHEY, SVGAGI. CDR3 length equals 14 residues. V dropped 2 bases and J dropped 2 bases, with 8 bases sitting between them. The CDR3 spells CASSYPPNTDTQYF. The CDR3 DNA follows: TGTGCCAGCAGTTACCCCCCCAACACAGATACGCAGTATTTT.

V gene TRBV11-2 combines with J gene TRBJ2-7; 10 positions agree with TRBD1. The CDR3 is 16 amino acids. The V and J ends lost 5 bases and 11 bases, in that order; junction bases with no gene match: 18. Germline V gene sequence: CDR1 SGHAT, CDR2 FQNNGV. The CDR3 is CASSRTPGTGAHQEYF. The DNA of the CDR3 is TGTGCCAGCAGCCGTACTCCCGGGACAGGGGCGCATCAGGAGTACTTC.

V gene TRBV18 combines with J gene TRBJ1-2; D gene unclear. This CDR3 region has 12 residues. From germline, CDR1 is KGHSH and CDR2 LQKENI. V was trimmed by 6 bases and J by 1 base, leaving 6 bases between them. The CDR3 DNA follows: TGTGCCAGCTCTGGGCTTAACTATGGCTACACCTTC. Translated: CASSGLNYGYTF.

The chain joins TRBV2 to TRBJ1-2; a possible D gene is TRBD1 (6 bases). Trimming took 3 bases from V and 7 from J, leaving 15 bases between them. This CDR3 comprises 14 residues. CDR1 and CDR2 (germline): SNHLY, FYNNEI. CDR3 DNA sequence: TGTGCCAGCAGTGACAGGGGCAGGTCTAGTGGCTACACCTTC. It translates to CASSDRGRSSGYTF. Looking up the rest from reference TRBV2 and TRBJ1-2 gives the full variable domain: EPEVTQTPSHQVTQMGQEVILRCVPISNHLYFYWYRQILGQKVEFLVSFYNNEISEKSEIFDDQFSVERPDGSNFTLKIRSTKLEDSAMYFCASSDRGRSSGYTFGSGTRLTVV.

V gene TRBV7-9 combines with J gene TRBJ2-3; TRBD2 is a possible D gene (7 bases). Trimming cost V 5 bases and J 0 bases, with 15 bases left between them. This CDR3 comprises 16 residues. The germline V gene encodes CDR1 SEHNR and CDR2 FQNEAQ (reference sequence). CDR3 protein: CASSPTRGGSTDTQYF. The CDR3 DNA is TGTGCCAGCAGCCCAACTAGGGGGGGGAGCACAGATACGCAGTATTTT.

This clone was found once. This sequence joins TRBV13 and TRBJ1-1; no reliable D call. Looked up from germline, CDR1 is PRHDT and CDR2 is FYEKMQ (reference sequence). The CDR3 extends over 11 amino acids. Trimming removed 5 bases at V and 6 bases at J, with 7 bases between. The chain's CDR3 is CASSPGAEAFF. The CDR3 DNA reads TGTGCCAGCAGCCCCGGGGCTGAAGCTTTCTTT. The full variable domain, rest sourced from reference TRBV13 and TRBJ1-1, is AAGVIQSPRHLIKEKRETATLKCYPIPRHDTVYWYQQGPGQDPQFLISFYEKMQSDKGSIPDRFSAQQFSDYHSELNMSSLELGDSALYFCASSPGAEAFFGQGTRLTVV.

The chain recombines TRBV2 with TRBJ1-2; D might be TRBD1 (5 bases). V lost 6 bases to trimming and J lost 2 bases, with 10 bases between them. The CDR3 extends over 13 amino acids. Looked up from germline, CDR1 is SNHLY and CDR2 is FYNNEI. The CDR3 bases are TGTGCCAGCAGCGATACAGGAAACTATGGCTACACCTTC. The encoded protein is CASSDTGNYGYTF.

The V call is TRBV6-2 or TRBV6-3, the J call TRBJ2-5, with 8 bases matching TRBD2. CDR3 length equals 16 residues. Germline V gene data show CDR1 as MNHEY and CDR2 as SVGEGT. Unmatched junction bases numbered 10, after V lost 5 bases and J lost 2 bases. The DNA for the CDR3 is TGTGCCAGCAGTCAACCCGGGGGGGGACGGCAAGAGACCCAGTACTTC. The encoded protein is CASSQPGGGRQETQYF.

The J gene is TRBJ1-1, the V gene TRBV10-2, with 7 bases matching TRBD1. The V and J ends lost 4 bases and 8 bases, in that order; junction bases with no gene match: 7. The CDR3 loop spans 13 amino acids. CDR1 and CDR2 (germline): WSHSY, SAAADI. The CDR3 DNA reads TGCGCCAGCAGTGTAGGGCAGGGGGTAGAAGCTTTCTTT. It specifies CASSVGQGVEAFF.

This chain joins TRBV12-5 and TRBJ2-2; D may be TRBD1 (6 bases). CDR3 size: 12 residues. CDR1 LGHNT and CDR2 FRNRAP come from the germline V gene. CDR3 coding DNA: TGTGGTGGGCAGGGGATCACCGGGGAGCTGTTTTTT. Amino acid sequence: CGGQGITGELFF.

CDR3 sequence reads: CASSPFASGIYNEQFF. The CDR3 bases are TGTGCCAGCTCACCATTCGCTAGCGGGATCTACAATGAGCAGTTCTTC. The chain links TRBV18 to TRBJ2-1; 9 positions agree with TRBD2. CDR1 KGHSH and CDR2 LQKENI come from the germline V gene. V dropped 2 bases and J dropped 3; count of bases not matched to a gene: 5. The CDR3 sequence is 16 residues long. The complete variable domain, with remaining parts taken from reference TRBV18 and TRBJ2-1, reads NAGVMQNPRHLVRRRGQEARLRCSPMKGHSHVYWYRQLPEEGLKFMVYLQKENIIDESGMPKERFSAEFPKEGPSILRIQQVVRGDSAAYFCASSPFASGIYNEQFFGPGTRLTVL.

This clone occurred a few times. V gene TRBV27 combines with J gene TRBJ1-5, with 11 bases identical to TRBD1. V gave up 10 bases and J gave up 2 bases; unmatched junction bases: 7. The CDR3 runs to 15 residues. Per germline, CDR1 MNHEY and CDR2 SMNVEV (reference sequence). CDR3 DNA sequence: TGTGCCACCAGGACAGGGGGCGGTGGCAATCAGCCCCAGCATTTT. Translation: CATRTGGGGNQPQHF.

This clone occurred once. The rearrangement uses TRBV4-3 and TRBJ2-1, with 7 nucleotides matching TRBD1. Germline V CDR1 and CDR2: LGHNA, YSLEER. This CDR3 is 16 amino acids long. V lost 4 bases, J lost 0 bases, and 6 bases stayed unmatched. The CDR3 nucleotides read TGCGCCAGCAGCCGAGACAGGGTGGGCTCCTACAATGAGCAGTTCTTC. This codes for CASSRDRVGSYNEQFF.

CDR3 coding DNA: TGTGCCAGTTCCACCTCAGCGGTCTCCTACGAGCAGTACTTC. Translation: CASSTSAVSYEQYF. The chain carries TRBV19 and TRBJ2-7, with a possible D match to TRBD2 (5 bases). Trimming removed 8 bases at V and 0 bases at J, with 14 bases between. The CDR3 is 14 amino acids. Germline CDR1 is LNHDA and CDR2 is SQIVND (reference sequence).

This chain links TRBV6-5 with TRBJ2-7; no firm D call. This CDR3 has 13 residues. Germline values: CDR1 MNHEY, CDR2 SVGAGI. Trimming removed 6 bases from V and 1 base from J, with 10 bases in between. CDR3 nucleotides: TGTGCCAGCAGGTTGGCGGCTTCCTACGAGCAGTACTTC. Translated: CASRLAASYEQYF.

The chain uses TRBV12-5 and TRBJ1-6; 7 nucleotides line up with TRBD1. This CDR3 has 14 residues. The V gene end was trimmed by 6 bases and the J gene end by 7 bases; junction bases not matched to a gene: 6. CDR1 is LGHNT and CDR2 is FRNRAP in the germline V gene. The CDR3 reads CASGFGQANSPLHF. CDR3 nucleotide sequence: TGTGCTAGTGGCTTTGGACAGGCCAATTCACCCCTCCACTTT.

CDR3 in amino acids: CASSPNYRGGHGGEAFF. The CDR3 coding sequence is TGTGCCAGCTCACCGAACTACAGGGGCGGTCATGGGGGTGAAGCTTTCTTT. The V and J genes are TRBV18 and TRBJ1-1; 7 bases agree with TRBD1. Losses at the gene ends were 3 bases for V and 7 bases for J; bases not matched to a gene: 17. Germline-derived CDR1 and CDR2 are KGHSH and LQKENI. CDR3 size: 17 residues.

The V call is TRBV6-5, the J call TRBJ2-3, with 7 bases fitting TRBD1. After removal of 0 bases from V and 3 bases from J, the junction contained 6 bases not matched to a gene. The CDR3 contains 16 residues. The V gene's germline CDR1 is MNHEY and CDR2 SVGAGI. CDR3 region: CASSYSTGLGTDTQYF. CDR3 coding DNA: TGTGCCAGCAGTTACTCGACAGGGTTAGGGACAGATACGCAGTATTTT.

The genes are TRBV5-6 and TRBJ1-1, with a weak D call TRBD1 (6 bases). Trimming left V 2 bases short and J 4 bases short, with 12 bases between. The CDR3 loop spans 14 amino acids. Germline-derived CDR1 and CDR2 are SGHDT and YYEEEE. Here the CDR3 reads CASSFSGAGTEAFF. The CDR3 DNA reads TGTGCCAGCAGCTTCTCAGGGGCGGGCACTGAAGCTTTCTTT. The variable domain in full, completed from reference TRBV5-6 and TRBJ1-1, reads DAGVTQSPTHLIKTRGQQVTLRCSPKSGHDTVSWYQQALGQGPQFIFQYYEEEERQRGNFPDRFSGHQFPNYSSELNVNALLLGDSALYLCASSFSGAGTEAFFGQGTRLTVV.

The chain employs TRBV5-1 and TRBJ2-5; 7 bases align to TRBD2. The ends lost 6 bases at V and 2 bases at J; junction bases unmatched: 10. The CDR3 contains 15 residues. Germline CDR1 reads SGHRS; CDR2 reads YFSETQ. CDR3 residues: CASKAGLAAQETQYF. DNA of the CDR3: TGCGCCAGCAAGGCAGGGCTAGCGGCTCAAGAGACCCAGTACTTC. The whole variable domain, remainder taken from reference TRBV5-1 and TRBJ2-5, is KAGVTQTPRYLIKTRGQQVTLSCSPISGHRSVSWYQQTPGQGLQFLFEYFSETQRNKGNFPGRFSGRQFSNSRSEMNVSTLELGDSALYLCASKAGLAAQETQYFGPGTRLLVL.

The V and J genes are TRBV7-2 and TRBJ1-5; unclear D gene. Germline-derived CDR1 and CDR2 are SGHTA and FQGNSA. The length of the CDR3 is 15 residues. Trimming stripped 1 base from V and 11 bases from J, with 18 bases between. The CDR3 bases are TGTGCCAGCAGCTTAGGGCTCGGAGGATCGTTTGCCCAGCATTTT. This sequence encodes CASSLGLGGSFAQHF.

The chain is built from TRBV4-1 and TRBJ2-2, with 7 bases aligning to TRBD1. The J segment lost 4 bases and the V segment lost 0 bases, leaving 17 bases of the junction unmatched. Germline assignment: CDR1 MGHRA and CDR2 YSYEKL. The CDR3 length is 20 residues. The CDR3 protein is CASSQDHGRVQGRSTGELFF. The CDR3 DNA reads as TGCGCCAGCAGCCAAGATCACGGGCGGGTACAGGGGAGATCCACCGGGGAGCTGTTTTTT.

The chain has TRBV12-5 and TRBJ2-1; 11 bases line up with TRBD1. From germline, CDR1 is LGHNT and CDR2 FRNRAP. V lost 6 bases to trimming and J lost 6 bases; unmatched junction nucleotides: 7. There are 15 residues in the CDR3. The CDR3 loop reads CASGPWTGGPNEQFF. The CDR3 bases are TGTGCTAGTGGGCCTTGGACAGGGGGCCCCAATGAGCAGTTCTTC.

This chain joins TRBV6-5 and TRBJ1-3; D gene ambiguous. Trimming removed 6 bases at V and 7 bases at J, with 16 bases between. The CDR3 is 14 residues long. CDR1 and CDR2 (germline): MNHEY, SVGAGI. DNA of the CDR3: TGTGCCAGCAGGCTATTGGAGGGCGAGAACACCATATATTTT. Translated: CASRLLEGENTIYF.

The chain recombines TRBV2 with TRBJ2-1, with 11 bases aligning to TRBD2. V gave up 4 bases and J gave up 4 bases; unmatched junction bases: 3. Looked up from germline, CDR1 is SNHLY and CDR2 is FYNNEI. The CDR3 has 15 amino acids. CDR3 loop: CASSAGTSGYNEQFF. The CDR3 DNA reads TGTGCCAGCAGTGCCGGGACTAGCGGATACAATGAGCAGTTCTTC.